This TCR beta chain was profiled in a study of blood T cell repertoires in COVID-19. Study at large: The samples span acute and convalescent COVID-19 from the United States, Italy and Spain.

Deletions cut 1 base from V and 0 bases from J, with 15 bases between. This CDR3 comprises 17 residues. The germline gives CDR1 SGHRS, CDR2 YFSETQ. Ages ranged from about 18 to 89 years, with residence in some 25 US areas. Among Cohort 3 donors, those recovered had two negative PCRs, clearance, or symptom resolution. How the authors handled the data: For nucleated cells, counts were estimated from reference gene primer amplification. Profiled with immunoSEQ multiplex PCR; TCRdb holds only in-frame clones, not every one. V, J and clone size were drawn from that table, and D and trimming were deduced from the DNA. In the table there are roughly 250,000 clones, around nine tenths of which are singletons.

The sample was PBMCs or T cells enriched from blood (not recorded which). This clonotype originated in a man aged 35 to 55 who had recovered from COVID-19. The chain joins TRBV5-1 to TRBJ2-3, with unresolved D. The CDR3 sequence is CASSLIKPGTSTDTQYF. The CDR3, as DNA: TGCGCCAGCAGCTTGATCAAGCCGGGTACTAGCACAGATACGCAGTATTTT.